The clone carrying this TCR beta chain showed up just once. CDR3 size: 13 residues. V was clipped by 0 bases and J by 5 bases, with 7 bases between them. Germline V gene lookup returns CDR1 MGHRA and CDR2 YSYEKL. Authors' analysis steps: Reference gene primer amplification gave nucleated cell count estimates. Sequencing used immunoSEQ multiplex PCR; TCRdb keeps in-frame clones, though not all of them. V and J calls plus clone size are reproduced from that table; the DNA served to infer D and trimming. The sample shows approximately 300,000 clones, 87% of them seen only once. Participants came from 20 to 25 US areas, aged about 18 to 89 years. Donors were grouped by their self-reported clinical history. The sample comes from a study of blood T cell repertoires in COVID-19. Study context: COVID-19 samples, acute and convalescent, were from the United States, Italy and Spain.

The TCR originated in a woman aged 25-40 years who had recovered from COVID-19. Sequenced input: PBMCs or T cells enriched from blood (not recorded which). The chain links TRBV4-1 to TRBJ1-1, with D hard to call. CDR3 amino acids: CASSQEWATEAFF. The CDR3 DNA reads TGCGCCAGCAGCCAAGAGTGGGCGACTGAAGCTTTCTTT.